This T cell receptor beta chain was profiled in a study of CD8+ T cells in alopecia areata. About the study: Treatment comprised oral tofacitinib, 5 to 10 mg twice daily, in treated patients. Tofacitinib administration persisted for 6 to 18 months, succeeded by 6 months off drug.

Following extraction, RNA underwent reverse transcription to cDNA, which served as the sequencing template. TCRdb's table, derived via immunoSEQ multiplex PCR, lists solely in-frame clones and lacks some. Of over 200,000 clones listed, roughly 57% are singletons. After removal of 4 bases from V and 4 bases from J, the junction contained 19 bases not matched to a gene. Germline loops: CDR1 SGHAT, CDR2 FQNNGV. The CDR3 is made up of 18 amino acids. Study-level results: Relative to mice, TCR sharing across patients was less clear, a difference possibly HLA-related. Higher clonality was seen in lesional scalp than in normal scalp, especially in alopecia totalis/universalis.

About this clone: Its antigen is undetermined.

Material: CD4+ T cells sorted from blood, obtained at week 0. The receptor comes from a human donor with alopecia areata. The rearrangement links TRBV11-2 to TRBJ2-7, with 7 nucleotides matching TRBD2. CDR3 sequence: CASSSGLGRGGTGYEQYF. CDR3 in DNA: TGTGCCAGCAGCTCAGGCTTAGGGCGGGGAGGGACGGGATACGAGCAGTACTTC.